The 3 T cell receptor beta chains given below trace back to one sample, sequenced in a study of blood T cell repertoires in COVID-19 (dated by TCRdb to 2020 to 2022). Library method: the immunoSEQ multiplex PCR assay. TCRdb provides this immuneACCESS table in a form limited to in-frame rearrangements. Some clones are lacking; in checked studies, under half of them reflect an unresolved V gene, and why the rest are absent is not known. The sample table contains about 92,000 clones; only one count was recorded for about 89% of them. Jointly, the top ten make up about 1.7% of the sample. Sequencing input: peripheral blood. These receptors originate from a human donor with active COVID-19. The donor label of this sample is uncertain.

The chain couples TRBV6-5 to TRBJ2-2, with D maybe TRBD2 (5 bases). Trimming shortened V by 4 bases and J by 3 bases, and 12 bases separated the two germline ends. The CDR3 is made up of 15 amino acids. Germline-derived CDR1 and CDR2 are MNHEY and SVGAGI. The CDR3 nucleotides read TGTGCCAGCAGTTTCCAGGTACTAGACACCGGGGAGCTGTTTTTT. It is translated as CASSFQVLDTGELFF.

This chain links TRBV6-1 with TRBJ2-7, with a weak D call TRBD2 (5 bases). Germline V gene data show CDR1 as MNHNS and CDR2 as SASEGT. V was cut by 2 bases and J by 2 bases, with 10 bases left in between. This CDR3 is 14 amino acids long. The CDR3 spells CASSERGIPYEQYF. CDR3 bases: TGTGCCAGCAGTGAAAGAGGGATACCCTACGAGCAGTACTTC.

The genes are TRBV28 and TRBJ1-1; TRBD1 aligns across 8 bases. This CDR3 has 15 amino acids. Losses at the gene ends were 5 bases for V and 4 bases for J; bases not matched to a gene: 9. Germline lookup yields CDR1 MDHEN and CDR2 SYDVKM. CDR3 sequence: CASSRPDRVITEAFF. CDR3 DNA: TGTGCCAGCAGTCGACCGGACAGGGTGATCACTGAAGCTTTCTTT. Full variable domain (missing parts from reference TRBV28 and TRBJ1-1): DVKVTQSSRYLVKRTGEKVFLECVQDMDHENMFWYRQDPGLGLRLIYFSYDVKMKEKGDIPEGYSVSREKKERFSLILESASTNQTSMYLCASSRPDRVITEAFFGQGTRLTVV.